This T cell receptor (beta chain) was captured by sequencing in a study of T cell responses to AZD1222 COVID-19 vaccine. Per the germline V gene, CDR1 is MDHEN and CDR2 is SYDVKM. The CDR3 is 14 amino acids. V was clipped by 3 bases and J by 5 bases; unmatched bases: 7. The table lists this clone with a count of one. Repertoires were generated with immunoSEQ multiplex PCR, while TCRdb's copy carries only in-frame clones and drops some. The sample has 100,000 to 150,000 clones; roughly 92% are singletons. V and J are TRBV28 and TRBJ2-7; 7 bases agree with TRBD1. The sample consisted of peripheral blood, taken 28 days after the second AZD1222 dose. The clonotype originates from an adult who received the AZD1222 COVID-19 vaccine. The CDR3 nucleotides are TGTGCCAGCAGTTTCAAGGGGGCGTGGAACGAGCAGTACTTC. Protein sequence: CASSFKGAWNEQYF.